The 29 T cell receptor beta chains in this list originate from one sample, sequenced in a study of blood T cells in healthy people across ages. The authors ran a second PCR of roughly 7 to 11 cycles using a sample-barcoded 5' primer and a J-beta primer mix. From the 5' RACE reads, TCRdb called clonotypes with MiXCR, one entry per CDR3 protein. The table has almost 1 million distinct CDR3 sequences, 45% to 60% seen once. The sample taken for sequencing was blood. The receptors shown here come from a woman in her fifties or sixties in good health.

This chain links TRBV15 with TRBJ2-5; D assignment may be TRBD1 or TRBD2 (6 bases each). V was trimmed by 11 bases and J by 5 bases, leaving 12 bases between them. The length of the CDR3 is 11 residues. Germline V gene sequence: CDR1 LNHNV, CDR2 YYDKDF (reference sequence). DNA for the CDR3: TGTGCCGCGGGACACCCGGAGACCCAGTACTTC. This gives the protein CAAGHPETQYF.

The chain couples TRBV7-2 to TRBJ2-7; 12 bases agree with TRBD2. The V segment lost 0 bases and the J segment 3 bases; nucleotides outside the gene matches: 3. CDR3 length: 16 residues. CDR1 is SGHTA and CDR2 is FQGNSA in the germline V gene. CDR3 region: CASSLASSGRVYEQYF. Written as DNA, the CDR3 is TGTGCCAGCAGCTTAGCGTCTAGCGGGAGGGTCTACGAGCAGTACTTC. Full variable domain (rest looked up from reference TRBV7-2 and TRBJ2-7): GAGVSQSPSNKVTEKGKDVELRCDPISGHTALYWYRQSLGQGLEFLIYFQGNSAPDKSGLPSDRFSAERTGGSVSTLTIQRTQQEDSAVYLCASSLASSGRVYEQYFGPGTRLTVT.

The chain employs TRBV2 and TRBJ2-7, with 8 bases matching TRBD1. Germline-derived CDR1 and CDR2 are SNHLY and FYNNEI. The J segment lost 2 bases and the V segment lost 6 bases, leaving 3 bases of the junction unmatched. CDR3 length equals 13 residues. The CDR3 DNA sequence: TGTGCCAGCAGCGACAGGGGAACCTACGAGCAGTACTTC. Protein sequence: CASSDRGTYEQYF.

This chain links TRBV5-1 with TRBJ2-7; 9 nucleotides align to TRBD1. Germline V gene data show CDR1 as SGHRS and CDR2 as YFSETQ. J was trimmed by 5 bases and V by 4 bases; bases with no gene match: 10. CDR3 size: 15 residues. The CDR3 region is CASSIRDRVSHEQYF. CDR3 DNA: TGCGCCAGCAGCATACGGGACAGGGTTTCCCACGAGCAGTACTTC.

The V and J genes are TRBV11-2 and TRBJ2-7; 8 positions agree with TRBD2. CDR3 size: 11 residues. Losses at the gene ends were 8 bases for V and 5 bases for J; bases not matched to a gene: 2. Per the germline V gene, CDR1 is SGHAT and CDR2 is FQNNGV. This CDR3 is CASGLAHEQYF. CDR3 sequence (DNA): TGTGCCAGCGGACTAGCCCACGAGCAGTACTTC.

This clonotype turned up a few times. The chain links TRBV11-2 to TRBJ1-2; D not certain. CDR1 and CDR2 (germline): SGHAT, FQNNGV. The CDR3 is made up of 15 amino acids. V was clipped by 5 bases and J by 3 bases, with 16 bases between them. The CDR3 DNA is TGTGCCAGCAGCCCATCCCGGGGAGCGGACTATGGCTACACCTTC. It specifies CASSPSRGADYGYTF. The full variable domain, rest sourced from reference TRBV11-2 and TRBJ1-2, is EAGVAQSPRYKIIEKRQSVAFWCNPISGHATLYWYQQILGQGPKLLIQFQNNGVVDDSQLPKDRFSAERLKGVDSTLKIQPAKLEDSAVYLCASSPSRGADYGYTFGSGTRLTVV.

The chain carries TRBV7-2 and TRBJ2-4; possibly TRBD2 for D (6 bases). V was clipped by 4 bases and J by 2 bases, with 9 bases between them. The CDR3 has 14 amino acids. Germline CDR1 and CDR2: SGHTA and FQGNSA. CDR3 bases: TGTGCCAGCAGCTGGAGGGAAACCAAAAACATTCAGTACTTC. It translates to CASSWRETKNIQYF.

This chain links TRBV5-1 with TRBJ2-1; 13 bases are shared with TRBD2. The J segment lost 5 bases and the V segment lost 0 bases, leaving 5 bases of the junction unmatched. CDR1 is SGHRS and CDR2 is YFSETQ in the germline V gene. The CDR3 is 17 residues long. CDR3 coding DNA: TGCGCCAGCAGCTTGGCCCCGGGACTAGCGGGGAACAATGAGCAGTTCTTC. This gives the protein CASSLAPGLAGNNEQFF.

This chain joins TRBV5-1 and TRBJ2-1; TRBD2 matches at 7 bases. The J segment lost 12 bases and the V segment lost 3 bases, leaving 6 bases of the junction unmatched. CDR3 length equals 12 residues. Germline lookup yields CDR1 SGHRS and CDR2 YFSETQ. CDR3 in amino acids: CASSYGGKGQFF. CDR3 in DNA: TGCGCCAGCAGCTACGGGGGGAAGGGGCAGTTCTTC.

The V call is TRBV25-1, the J call TRBJ2-4, with TRBD1 matching over 9 bases. The assigned J gene may be wrong: the sequence end matches TRBJ2-7 better. Germline-derived CDR1 and CDR2 are MGHDK and SYGVNS. The CDR3 sequence is 15 residues long. For the CDR3, the DNA is TGTGCCAGCAGTGATCCCGGGACAGGGAGGTACGAGCAGTACTTC. Protein: CASSDPGTGRYEQYF.

This clonotype occurred a few times. The chain links TRBV6-1 to TRBJ2-7; D possibly corresponds to TRBD2 (7 bases). Germline values: CDR1 MNHNS, CDR2 SASEGT. V was cut by 4 bases and J by 2 bases, with 24 bases left in between. CDR3 length equals 18 residues. The CDR3: CASSATGRRRERTYEQYF. The CDR3 bases are TGTGCCAGCAGTGCCACAGGGAGAAGGCGGGAGCGCACCTACGAGCAGTACTTC.

The chain links TRBV25-1 to TRBJ1-1; D unclear. CDR1 is MGHDK, CDR2 SYGVNS, per germline. There are 14 residues in the CDR3. Trimming removed 3 bases from V and 4 bases from J, with 12 bases in between. CDR3 in amino acids: CASSDGQAPTEAFF. DNA of the CDR3: TGTGCCAGCAGTGATGGGCAGGCCCCCACTGAAGCTTTCTTT. The complete variable domain, with remaining parts taken from reference TRBV25-1 and TRBJ1-1, reads EADIYQTPRYLVIGTGKKITLECSQTMGHDKMYWYQQDPGMELHLIHYSYGVNSTEKGDLSSESTVSRIRTEHFPLTLESARPSHTSQYLCASSDGQAPTEAFFGQGTRLTVV.

The chain combines TRBV4-2 with TRBJ2-4; the D gene is possibly TRBD2 (6 bases). Trimming removed 4 bases at V and 4 bases at J, with 17 bases between. Germline CDR1 LGHNA, CDR2 YNFKEQ. The CDR3 runs 16 residues. In nucleotides, the CDR3 is TGTGCCAGCAGCCCGGGGGTAGGAGACCAAAAAAACATTCAGTACTTC. Amino acids: CASSPGVGDQKNIQYF.

This clonotype was found many times. The genes are TRBV27 and TRBJ1-2; TRBD1 matches at 11 bases. This CDR3 region has 17 residues. After removal of 2 bases from V and 4 bases from J, the junction contained 9 bases not matched to a gene. Germline-derived CDR1 and CDR2 are MNHEY and SMNVEV (reference sequence). The CDR3 DNA sequence: TGTGCCAGCAGTTTAATTGGACAGGGGGCTAACGCCTATGGCTACACCTTC. This translates into CASSLIGQGANAYGYTF.

This rearrangement joins TRBV27 to TRBJ2-7; TRBD1 aligns across 8 bases. With V trimmed by 5 bases and J by 3 bases, 9 bases remained unmatched. This CDR3 has 15 amino acids. Germline CDR1 is MNHEY and CDR2 is SMNVEV (reference sequence). In DNA, the CDR3 is TGTGCCAGCAGTCTCCGCCCAGGGGGCTTCTACGAGCAGTACTTC. Protein product: CASSLRPGGFYEQYF.

The CDR3 region is CASSPGAGNEQYF. In nucleotides, the CDR3 is TGTGCCAGCTCACCTGGTGCCGGGAACGAGCAGTACTTC. The rearrangement joins TRBV18 to TRBJ2-7; TRBD2 might be the D (5 bases). The CDR3 extends over 13 amino acids. The V and J ends lost 3 bases and 5 bases respectively, with 11 bases between them. The V gene's germline CDR1 is KGHSH and CDR2 LQKENI.

The J gene is TRBJ2-7, the V gene TRBV7-2, with D maybe TRBD1 (6 bases). The CDR3 sequence is 15 residues long. Trimming shortened V by 1 base and J by 3 bases, and 13 bases separated the two germline ends. The germline V gene has CDR1 SGHTA and CDR2 FQGNSA. The CDR3 region has the DNA TGTGCCAGCAGCTTAGGTGTAGGGACATTCTACGAGCAGTACTTC. Its translation is CASSLGVGTFYEQYF. The variable domain in full, with the rest retrieved from reference TRBV7-2 and TRBJ2-7, is GAGVSQSPSNKVTEKGKDVELRCDPISGHTALYWYRQSLGQGLEFLIYFQGNSAPDKSGLPSDRFSAERTGGSVSTLTIQRTQQEDSAVYLCASSLGVGTFYEQYFGPGTRLTVT.

V usage is TRBV30 and J usage is TRBJ2-5; no clear D. The germline V gene has CDR1 GTSNPN and CDR2 SVGIG (reference sequence). With 0 bases removed from V and 2 bases from J, the gap between germline ends came to 10 bases. The CDR3 length is 14 residues. The CDR3 DNA follows: TGTGCCTGGAGTGTTGGTGGTGGACAAGAGACCCAGTACTTC. Its protein is CAWSVGGGQETQYF.

The V and J genes are TRBV14 and TRBJ2-1; the match to TRBD2 covers 7 bases. The CDR3 contains 14 residues. CDR1 and CDR2 (germline): SGHDN, FVKESK. Trimming took 5 bases from V and 5 from J; bases not matched to a gene: 6. Here the CDR3 reads CASSARDYHNEQFF. In nucleotides, the CDR3 is TGTGCCAGCAGCGCCCGGGACTACCACAATGAGCAGTTCTTC.

This clonotype showed up just a few times. The V gene is TRBV6-5, the J gene TRBJ2-3; possibly TRBD1 for D (5 bases). The germline V and J ends were trimmed by 7 bases and 2 bases, with 13 bases remaining between them. The CDR3 loop spans 14 amino acids. Germline CDR1 MNHEY, CDR2 SVGAGI. This CDR3 reads CASMQGWDTDTQYF. The CDR3 bases are TGTGCCAGCATGCAGGGATGGGACACAGATACGCAGTATTTT.

The genes are TRBV7-2 and TRBJ2-5; TRBD2 agrees at 14 bases. From germline, CDR1 is SGHTA and CDR2 FQGNSA. The CDR3 has 17 residues. The V and J ends lost 4 bases and 1 base, in that order; junction bases with no gene match: 5. This CDR3 reads CASSSGTSGRFQETQYF. The CDR3 nucleotides are TGTGCCAGCAGCTCCGGGACTAGCGGGAGATTCCAAGAGACCCAGTACTTC.

This clonotype was picked up a small number of times. The V and J genes are TRBV29-1 and TRBJ2-2, with a weak D call TRBD2 (5 bases). This CDR3 spans 12 amino acids. The germline V gene encodes CDR1 SQVTM and CDR2 ANQGSEA. With 4 bases removed from V and 7 bases from J, the gap between germline ends came to 10 bases. The CDR3 DNA reads TGCAGCGTTGCGAGGGTGCACGGGGAGCTGTTTTTT. It translates to CSVARVHGELFF.

The genes are TRBV19 and TRBJ2-6; 8 positions agree with TRBD1. This CDR3 is built from 18 residues. Germline CDR1 is LNHDA and CDR2 is SQIVND (reference sequence). The V segment lost 1 base and the J segment 1 base; nucleotides outside the gene matches: 6. The CDR3 DNA is TGTGCCAGTAGTATAGGACAGGGGACCTCTTCTGGGGCCAACGTCCTGACTTTC. Translation: CASSIGQGTSSGANVLTF.

Written as DNA, the CDR3 is TGTGCCAGCTCACCAGGAATAGCGGGAGAGATGCAGTATTTT. Its protein product is CASSPGIAGEMQYF. The V and J genes are TRBV18 and TRBJ2-3; 9 nucleotides line up with TRBD2. V dropped 2 bases and J dropped 11; count of bases not matched to a gene: 8. This CDR3 spans 14 amino acids. Germline CDR1 reads KGHSH; CDR2 reads LQKENI.

The chain uses TRBV10-3 and TRBJ2-1, with D possibly being TRBD1 (5 bases). Germline loops: CDR1 ENHRY, CDR2 SYGVKD. The CDR3 spans 14 residues. V dropped 2 bases and J dropped 7 bases, with 12 bases sitting between them. The CDR3 loop is CAISEGAKTNEQFF. CDR3 nucleotides: TGTGCCATCAGTGAGGGGGCCAAGACGAATGAGCAGTTCTTC.

J is TRBJ2-7 and V is TRBV3-1; 7 bases are shared with TRBD2. Unmatched junction bases numbered 9, after V lost 1 base and J lost 6 bases. This CDR3 has 15 residues. Germline CDR1 reads LGHDT; CDR2 reads YNNKEL (reference sequence). In DNA, the CDR3 is TGTGCCAGCAGCCAAGTGGCGGGAGTTCCGGGCGAGCAGTACTTC. Translating gives CASSQVAGVPGEQYF.

The rearrangement joins TRBV29-1 to TRBJ2-5, with D possibly being TRBD2 (5 bases). The CDR3 has 13 residues. Looked up from germline, CDR1 is SQVTM and CDR2 is ANQGSEA. V was pared by 5 bases and J by 5 bases, with 15 bases between. The CDR3 DNA is TGCAGCGTTAGGAGGTTGGGATTTGAGACCCAGTACTTC. Its protein product is CSVRRLGFETQYF.

CDR3 nucleotides: TGTGCCAGCTCACCTGGACAAATCTCTGGGGCCAACGTCCTGACTTTC. Protein product: CASSPGQISGANVLTF. The gene calls are TRBV18 and TRBJ2-6; D may be TRBD1 (5 bases). The CDR3 consists of 16 residues. V shed 3 bases and J shed 0 bases, with 9 bases lying between them. Germline CDR1 reads KGHSH; CDR2 reads LQKENI.

The rearrangement joins TRBV9 to TRBJ2-3, with no clear D. V dropped 4 bases and J dropped 6 bases, with 12 bases sitting between them. The germline V gene has CDR1 SGDLS and CDR2 YYNGEE. CDR3 length equals 13 residues. CDR3 amino acids: CASSPIGSDTQYF. The CDR3 DNA follows: TGTGCCAGCAGCCCCATCGGGTCGGATACGCAGTATTTT.